Listed below are T cell receptor beta chains from one sample, sequenced in a study of T-cell memory formation after mild COVID-19. TCRdb re-analysed the 5' RACE reads in MiXCR, keeping a single row per CDR3 protein. In the table there are 300,000 to 350,000 distinct CDR3 sequences, roughly an eighth of which are singletons. Sequencing was carried out using PBMCs or a T cell subset sorted from them (not recorded which). Receptor source: a man between 18 and 29 years old who had mild COVID-19 (a few samples of this study predate the infection). Cell type and time point are not known. Each CDR3 is given with its conserved first and last residue. D genes are given only for firm matches. Clone size is not always given. Where it is, it says once, few, many or a class for expanded clones.

v_call: TRBV5-1
j_call: TRBJ2-2
clone_size: many
d_call: .
cdr3_nt: TGCGCCAGCAGCTTGGGACACACCGGGGAGCTGTTTTTT
cdr3_aa: CASSLGHTGELFF

v_call: TRBV5-4
j_call: TRBJ2-5
clone_size: few
d_call: .
cdr3_nt: TGTGCCAGCAGCTCTAGATCAGGGCCGGTATTGTACTTC
cdr3_aa: CASSSRSGPVLYF

v_call: TRBV12-3/TRBV12-4
j_call: TRBJ1-5
clone_size: .
d_call: TRBD1
cdr3_nt: TGTGCCAGCAGTTTAGAGGGGACAGTTAAACAGCCCCAGCATTTT
cdr3_aa: CASSLEGTVKQPQHF

v_call: TRBV9
j_call: TRBJ2-3
clone_size: .
d_call: TRBD2
cdr3_nt: TGTGCCAGCAGCGCATCAGGGGTAGCGGGGGTCACAGATACGCAGTATTTT
cdr3_aa: CASSASGVAGVTDTQYF

v_call: TRBV5-5
j_call: TRBJ2-2
clone_size: .
d_call: .
cdr3_nt: TGTGCCAGCAGCCCCCGGACAGTCCTGTCGGACACCGGGGAGCTGTTTTTT
cdr3_aa: CASSPRTVLSDTGELFF

v_call: TRBV7-8
j_call: TRBJ1-1
clone_size: .
d_call: .
cdr3_nt: TGTGCCAGCAGCTTTTCTGGCAGGAACACTGAAGCTTTCTTT
cdr3_aa: CASSFSGRNTEAFF

v_call: TRBV19
j_call: TRBJ1-2
clone_size: few
d_call: .
cdr3_nt: TGTGCCAGTACCTTGGGGGCCGCATCGGGCTATGGCTACACCTTC
cdr3_aa: CASTLGAASGYGYTF

v_call: TRBV4-1
j_call: TRBJ1-1
clone_size: few
d_call: .
cdr3_nt: TGCGCCAGCAGCCATCGGACAGAGAACACTGAAGCTTTCTTT
cdr3_aa: CASSHRTENTEAFF

v_call: TRBV29-1
j_call: TRBJ1-2
clone_size: few
d_call: .
cdr3_nt: TGCAGCGTTAATGTCCACACCTTC
cdr3_aa: CSVNVHTF

v_call: TRBV27
j_call: TRBJ2-3
clone_size: many
d_call: .
cdr3_nt: TGTGCCAGCAGTTCCCGGGGGAGCACAGATACGCAGTATTTT
cdr3_aa: CASSSRGSTDTQYF

v_call: TRBV25-1
j_call: TRBJ1-4
clone_size: many
d_call: .
cdr3_nt: TGTGCCAGCAGTGAACAGGGTCTCAATGAAAAACTGTTTTTT
cdr3_aa: CASSEQGLNEKLFF

v_call: TRBV20-1
j_call: TRBJ1-5
clone_size: .
d_call: .
cdr3_nt: TGCAGTGCTAGAGGGGTGGGCAGGGAGTATAGCAATCAGCCCCAGCATTTT
cdr3_aa: CSARGVGREYSNQPQHF

v_call: TRBV6-2/TRBV6-3
j_call: TRBJ1-6
clone_size: few
d_call: .
cdr3_nt: TGTGCCAGCAACATGCAGGCGTCACCCCTCCACTTT
cdr3_aa: CASNMQASPLHF

v_call: TRBV29-1
j_call: TRBJ2-3
clone_size: few
d_call: .
cdr3_nt: TGCAGCGTTGATTCGGAGACACTACAGCGCACAGATACGCAGTATTTT
cdr3_aa: CSVDSETLQRTDTQYF

v_call: TRBV7-8
j_call: TRBJ1-3
clone_size: .
d_call: .
cdr3_nt: TGTGCCAGCAGCTTAAGAGTCGGAAACACCATATATTTT
cdr3_aa: CASSLRVGNTIYF

v_call: TRBV5-1
j_call: TRBJ1-6
clone_size: .
d_call: TRBD1
cdr3_nt: TGCGCCAGCAGCGCCGGACAGGGAGGGTATAATTCACCCCTCCACTTT
cdr3_aa: CASSAGQGGYNSPLHF

v_call: TRBV20-1
j_call: TRBJ1-5
clone_size: .
d_call: .
cdr3_nt: TGCAGTGCTAGTGTCAGGAGCAATCAGCCCCAGCATTTT
cdr3_aa: CSASVRSNQPQHF

v_call: TRBV9
j_call: TRBJ2-2
clone_size: .
d_call: TRBD2
cdr3_nt: TGTGCCAGCAGCGTAGCGGGGGGAAACACCGGGGAGCTGTTTTTT
cdr3_aa: CASSVAGGNTGELFF

v_call: TRBV6-5
j_call: TRBJ1-6
clone_size: .
d_call: .
cdr3_nt: TGTGCCAGCACCCACGGGGGGAATAATTCACCCCTCCACTTT
cdr3_aa: CASTHGGNNSPLHF

v_call: TRBV4-2
j_call: TRBJ1-4
clone_size: .
d_call: .
cdr3_nt: TGTGCCAGCAGCCAAGATTATCGGAGTGAAAAACTGTTTTTT
cdr3_aa: CASSQDYRSEKLFF